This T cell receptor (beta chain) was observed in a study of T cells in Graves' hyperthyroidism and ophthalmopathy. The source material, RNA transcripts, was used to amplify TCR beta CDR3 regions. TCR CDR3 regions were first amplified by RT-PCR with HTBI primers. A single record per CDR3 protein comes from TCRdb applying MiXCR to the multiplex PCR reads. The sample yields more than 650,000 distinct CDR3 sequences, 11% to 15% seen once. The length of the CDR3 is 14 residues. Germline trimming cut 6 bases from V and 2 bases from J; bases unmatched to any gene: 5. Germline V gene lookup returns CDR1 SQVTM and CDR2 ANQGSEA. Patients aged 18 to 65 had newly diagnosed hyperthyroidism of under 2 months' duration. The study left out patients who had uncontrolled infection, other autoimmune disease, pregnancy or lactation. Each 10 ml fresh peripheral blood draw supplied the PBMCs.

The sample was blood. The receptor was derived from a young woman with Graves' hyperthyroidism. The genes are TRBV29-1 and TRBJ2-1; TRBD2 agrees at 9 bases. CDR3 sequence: CSVAGGPTYNEQFF. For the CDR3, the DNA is TGCAGCGTCGCGGGGGGGCCCACCTACAATGAGCAGTTCTTC.